This T cell receptor (beta chain) originates from a study of CD8 T cells in Susac syndrome (dated by TCRdb to the late 2010s). Study-level background: The study used repertoire sequencing to test whether antigen drove CD8+ T cell activation and differentiation in Susac syndrome. The study compared CD8+ T cell repertoire clonality among 12 healthy donors, about 14 Susac syndrome patients and 15 multiple sclerosis patients.

RNA was extracted using the RNeasy kit, and about 0.45 to 1 ug of the RNA was reverse transcribed with random hexamers. The immunoSEQ multiplex PCR assay, covering 54 Vbeta and 13 Jbeta segments, was used to amplify TCR beta CDR3 regions. To correct PCR amplification bias, a synthetic template baseline was used for both primer optimization and computational correction. Per the authors' processing: Reads were annotated to V, D and J genes according to IMGT and were analyzed with immunoSEQ Analyzer, with only productive sequences retained. To calculate clonality, Shannon entropy was normalized by log2 of the number of productive unique sequences and then subtracted from one. For each patient and control, public and private clones were evaluated within the 100 most prevalent clones. Clones were defined as Susac-specific when absent from the healthy and MS cohorts, from about a thousand published viral clones and from other ImmuneACCESS disease sequences. TCRdb passed the public sequencing reads through fastp at Q25 and MiXCR, retaining productive beta sequences. Identical CDR3 proteins give one entry, which carries the most common genes and DNA. The V and J calls were determined by TCRdb, not by the authors. This sample gives some 400,000 distinct CDR3 sequences in total; approximately 89% of them show up just once. Of the sample, around 0.12% is held by the ten largest clones.

Peripheral blood CD8+ and CD4+ T cells from healthy donors, Susac syndrome patients and multiple sclerosis patients were profiled using high-throughput TCR beta sequencing. Multiple sclerosis controls were treatment-naive patients with stable or active relapsing-remitting disease fulfilling revised McDonald criteria. CD8+ TEMRA cells were enriched by FACS, while bulk CD8+ and CD4+ T cells were purified by magnetic negative isolation. Blood was drawn into EDTA tubes, processed within 24 hours, and PBMCs were isolated by density gradient centrifugation. PBMCs intended for TCR sequencing were cryopreserved in liquid nitrogen and were subsequently thawed in a 37 degrees C water bath. Purity of sorted or isolated CD4+, CD8+ and CD8+ TEMRA cells was at least 90%. With regard to this clonotype: Its antigen has not been determined. It has no much larger one-base neighbor in the sample; base qualities were not kept.

Results and caveats for the whole study, not just this receptor: The TCR sequencing and HLA analysis was acknowledged to have included a relatively small number of individuals.

Reading from cysteine to phenylalanine, the CDR3 counts 13 amino acids. The read is trimmed to its CDR3 DNA, 39 bases read in frame from base 1. Germline trimming amounts to 5 bases on V and 7 bases on J, with 6 as the count of junction bases outside the gene matches. The TCR comes from a human donor with multiple sclerosis. The sequenced sample consisted of CD8+ T cells from PBMCs. Recombination connected TRBV12-3 or TRBV12-4 to TRBJ1-2, and 8 junction bases match TRBD1. The CDR3 region reads CASSPGTGPGYTF. In nucleotides, the sequence is TGTGCCAGCAGTCCCGGGACAGGCCCTGGCTACACCTTC.